The next 23 T cell receptor beta chains were all read from a single sample in a study of T cells after yellow fever vaccination. From the 5' RACE reads, TCRdb called clonotypes with MiXCR, one entry per CDR3 protein. The table has around 590,000 distinct CDR3 sequences, roughly 12% seen once. The material sequenced was PBMCs, taken on the day of the yellow fever booster vaccination. Source of these receptors: a man younger than 40 who received the YFV17D yellow fever vaccine.

In this sample, this clonotype turned up many times. The chain couples TRBV7-9 to TRBJ2-5; no reliable D call. The germline CDR1 and CDR2 sequences are SEHNR and FQNEAQ (reference sequence). This CDR3 spans 13 amino acids. V was shortened by 5 bases and J by 5 bases, with 12 bases between the two germline ends. The CDR3 DNA reads as TGTGCCAGCAGCAAACCTTCATTGGAGACCCAGTACTTC. The encoded protein is CASSKPSLETQYF.

As for this clonotype: No conserved phenylalanine or tryptophan ends this CDR3, so it is likely a read error. The rearrangement uses TRBV20-1 and TRBJ2-3; 12 positions match TRBD2. Per germline, CDR1 DFQATT and CDR2 SNEGSKA (reference sequence). CDR3 length: 18 residues. Trimming cost V 1 base and J 2 bases; bases outside gene matches: 10. The chain's CDR3 is CSARGLEGTSGYTDTQYI. The CDR3 DNA reads TGCAGTGCTAGAGGCCTCGAAGGGACTAGCGGGTACACAGATACGCAGTATATT.

The chain employs TRBV19 and TRBJ1-5, with D possibly being TRBD1 (5 bases). CDR3 length: 15 amino acids. CDR1 LNHDA and CDR2 SQIVND come from the germline V gene (reference sequence). Trimming left V 5 bases short and J 4 bases short, with 15 bases between. The DNA of the CDR3 is TGTGCCAGTAGTTTCACAGGCGCGGGAAATCAGCCCCAGCATTTT. It encodes CASSFTGAGNQPQHF.

This clonotype has more than one count but fewer than ten. The chain uses TRBV7-2 and TRBJ2-1; 9 bases line up with TRBD2. Germline V CDR1 and CDR2: SGHTA, FQGNSA. The CDR3 spans 12 residues. Unmatched junction bases numbered 1, after V lost 3 bases and J lost 10 bases. This chain's CDR3 is CASSFGTSEQFF. The CDR3 nucleotides read TGTGCCAGCAGCTTCGGGACTAGCGAGCAGTTCTTC.

This clonotype occurred many times. The genes are TRBV4-3 and TRBJ2-1; D gene unclear. CDR3 length: 15 residues. In germline, CDR1 is LGHNA, CDR2 YSLEER. V was clipped by 0 bases and J by 7 bases, with 13 bases between them. DNA for the CDR3: TGCGCCAGCAGCCAAGAGAGGCGGAGCTGGAATGAGCAGTTCTTC. This sequence encodes CASSQERRSWNEQFF.

The V gene is TRBV7-9, the J gene TRBJ2-5; TRBD1 matches at 9 bases. The J segment lost 4 bases and the V segment lost 1 base, leaving 4 bases of the junction unmatched. The CDR3 length is 15 residues. CDR1 SEHNR and CDR2 FQNEAQ come from the germline V gene (reference sequence). CDR3 in amino acids: CASSLETGGRETQYF. CDR3 coding DNA: TGTGCCAGCAGCTTAGAAACAGGGGGCAGAGAGACCCAGTACTTC.

This clonotype has more than one count but fewer than ten. Germline and junction disagree at one end, which may indicate a read error. The chain recombines TRBV6-2 or TRBV6-3 with TRBJ2-4; D perhaps matches TRBD2 (6 bases). CDR1 is MNHEY, CDR2 SVGEGT, per germline. The CDR3 has 15 residues. The CDR3 DNA reads as TGTGCCAGCAGTTCGGGACTCCGGGATGTCGTAATTCGGTACTTC. It is translated as CASSSGLRDVVIRYF.

The chain carries TRBV7-2 and TRBJ1-2; 7 positions agree with TRBD1. From germline, CDR1 is SGHTA and CDR2 FQGNSA. V lost 6 bases, J lost 6 bases, and 7 bases stayed unmatched. The CDR3 contains 13 residues. The CDR3 sequence: CASRSQGEDGYTF. The CDR3 DNA sequence: TGTGCCAGCAGATCCCAGGGGGAGGATGGCTACACCTTC.

This clonotype was picked up many times. V gene TRBV7-8 combines with J gene TRBJ2-3, with D unclear. CDR3 length equals 16 residues. V gave up 5 bases and J gave up 3 bases, with 18 bases separating them. Germline V gene data show CDR1 as SGHVS and CDR2 as FQNEAQ. CDR3 protein: CASSETDLHKTDTQYF. The CDR3 nucleotides read TGTGCCAGCAGCGAAACTGACCTACACAAAACAGATACGCAGTATTTT.

This clonotype was recorded at least ten times. The V and J genes are TRBV20-1 and TRBJ2-1; D possibly corresponds to TRBD2 (6 bases). In germline, CDR1 is DFQATT, CDR2 SNEGSKA (reference sequence). Trimming cost V 6 bases and J 9 bases, with 21 bases left between them. The CDR3 has 14 residues. CDR3 nucleotide sequence: TGCAGTGCACGAGACGGGACTTTATTTTCTGAGCAGTTCTTC. This translates into CSARDGTLFSEQFF.

DNA of the CDR3: TGCAGTGCTAGACTGCAGGGGCTCGGCTACACCTTC. Residues: CSARLQGLGYTF. The chain links TRBV20-1 to TRBJ1-2; tentatively, D is TRBD1 (6 bases). Trimming shortened V by 2 bases and J by 8 bases, and 12 bases separated the two germline ends. The CDR3 contains 12 residues. Germline CDR1 reads DFQATT; CDR2 reads SNEGSKA (reference sequence).

In this sample, this clonotype turned up a few times. The chain is built from TRBV21-1 and TRBJ2-7; TRBD1, the table's D call, was not compared with the DNA. TRBV21-1 corresponds to a pseudogene. CDR3 length: 13 amino acids. This chain's CDR3 is CASTLRGPNEQYF. The CDR3 coding sequence is TGTGCCAGCACGTTAAGGGGTCCCAACGAGCAGTACTTC.

This clonotype was seen a handful of times. J is TRBJ2-1 and V is TRBV2, with D uncertain. CDR3 length: 11 amino acids. Trimming took off 7 bases at V and 4 bases at J, with 5 bases between the two ends. CDR1 and CDR2 from the germline V gene are SNHLY and FYNNEI. The CDR3 protein is CASKWYNEQFF. CDR3 nucleotides: TGTGCCAGCAAGTGGTACAATGAGCAGTTCTTC.

The V call is TRBV25-1, the J call TRBJ2-1; D is ambiguous. The CDR3 sequence is 14 residues long. CDR1 and CDR2 from the germline V gene are MGHDK and SYGVNS. The V end lost 3 bases, the J end lost 2 bases, and 8 bases lay between the germline ends. The CDR3 here is CASSDSMTYNEQFF. The DNA of the CDR3 is TGTGCCAGCAGTGATAGTATGACCTACAATGAGCAGTTCTTC.

This clonotype was seen only a few times. The chain recombines TRBV9 with TRBJ2-1, with TRBD2 identical over 8 bases. CDR1 and CDR2 (germline): SGDLS, YYNGEE. Trimming at V came to 4 bases and at J to 6 bases, leaving 9 bases not matched to a gene. This CDR3 comprises 15 residues. Here the CDR3 reads CASSPWDGGGNEQFF. The CDR3 DNA reads TGTGCCAGCAGCCCCTGGGACGGGGGGGGCAATGAGCAGTTCTTC.

In its sample, this clonotype was seen a few times. The chain couples TRBV5-4 to TRBJ2-1; TRBD1 agrees at 7 bases. Germline V gene sequence: CDR1 SGHNT, CDR2 YYREEE (reference sequence). The V and J ends lost 2 bases and 11 bases, in that order; junction bases with no gene match: 7. The CDR3 consists of 13 residues. CDR3 residues: CASSLADRSQQFF. The DNA of the CDR3 is TGTGCCAGCAGCTTAGCGGACAGGAGTCAGCAGTTCTTC.

This sequence joins TRBV5-1 and TRBJ2-1, with a tentative D call TRBD2 (5 bases). V was clipped by 4 bases and J by 7 bases, with 12 bases between them. Germline V gene data show CDR1 as SGHRS and CDR2 as YFSETQ. The CDR3 consists of 13 residues. The CDR3 DNA reads TGCGCCAGCAGCCCGGACGTAGCGAATGAGCAGTTCTTC. It yields the protein CASSPDVANEQFF.

V is TRBV5-5 and J is TRBJ2-2; the D gene is possibly TRBD2 (5 bases). The CDR3 covers 12 residues. CDR1 is SGHKS, CDR2 YYEKEE, per germline (reference sequence). V was pared by 6 bases and J by 7 bases, with 10 bases between. The CDR3: CASKTGGGELFF. In nucleotides, the CDR3 is TGTGCCAGCAAGACCGGAGGCGGGGAGCTGTTTTTT.

The V call is TRBV14, the J call TRBJ1-4; D is unresolved. CDR3 length equals 15 residues. Germline V gene data show CDR1 as SGHDN and CDR2 as FVKESK. V gave up 5 bases and J gave up 3 bases, with 13 bases separating them. The CDR3 sequence is CASSDWGLANEKLFF. CDR3 bases: TGTGCCAGCAGCGACTGGGGTCTGGCTAATGAAAAACTGTTTTTT.

V usage is TRBV7-2 and J usage is TRBJ2-3, with a tentative D call TRBD1 (6 bases). CDR1 and CDR2 (germline): SGHTA, FQGNSA. V lost 1 base and J 6 bases, leaving 14 bases between the germline ends. This CDR3 has 15 amino acids. CDR3 nucleotide sequence: TGTGCCAGCAGCTTAGATATGGGGGCCGGGGATACGCAGTATTTT. Residues: CASSLDMGAGDTQYF.

This clonotype was seen many times. The chain couples TRBV5-6 to TRBJ2-2; 9 bases match TRBD2. J lost 3 bases, V lost 2 bases, and 2 bases had no gene match. This CDR3 contains 15 residues. Germline V gene lookup returns CDR1 SGHDT and CDR2 YYEEEE. The chain's CDR3 is CASSFSGSDTGELFF. CDR3 coding DNA: TGTGCCAGCAGCTTTAGCGGGAGCGACACCGGGGAGCTGTTTTTT.

The chain combines TRBV27 with TRBJ2-1; D uncertain. Germline values: CDR1 MNHEY, CDR2 SMNVEV (reference sequence). The CDR3 is 17 amino acids. Trimming cost V 0 bases and J 0 bases, with 12 bases left between them. The CDR3 here is CASSLSIAASSYNEQFF. The CDR3 region has the DNA TGTGCCAGCAGTTTATCGATAGCCGCCAGCTCCTACAATGAGCAGTTCTTC.

The V gene is TRBV2, the J gene TRBJ2-3; D is possibly TRBD1 or TRBD2 (5 bases each). The CDR3 extends over 15 amino acids. CDR1 and CDR2 from the germline V gene are SNHLY and FYNNEI. Trimming pared 4 bases from V and 8 bases from J, leaving 19 bases between. The CDR3 DNA reads as TGTGCCAGCAGTGGGGGCTCCCTAGCTGGAGGTACGCAGTATTTT. Translated, it gives CASSGGSLAGGTQYF.